Listed here is a single T cell receptor (beta chain). What it binds is unknown. These data come from a study of T cell repertoires in cytomegalovirus infection. The CDR3 extends over 14 amino acids. The V gene's germline CDR1 is SGHTA and CDR2 FQGNSA. Between the trimmed V and J ends, which lost 7 bases and 2 bases, there was a span of 13 bases. TCRdb re-called the reads with MiXCR, one entry per CDR3 protein. Of about 570,000 distinct CDR3 sequences listed, 35% to 50% are singletons. The specimen comprised cultured PBMCs, sampled from culture after CMV antigen stimulation. This sequence was found in a human donor in good health (CMV status not recorded). Some clones in this sample may be carry-over from other donors' samples. The gene calls are TRBV7-2 and TRBJ2-3; TRBD1 is a possible D gene (6 bases). This chain's CDR3 is CASTEDSLTDTQYF. The DNA of the CDR3 is TGTGCCAGCACCGAGGACAGTCTCACAGATACGCAGTATTTT.